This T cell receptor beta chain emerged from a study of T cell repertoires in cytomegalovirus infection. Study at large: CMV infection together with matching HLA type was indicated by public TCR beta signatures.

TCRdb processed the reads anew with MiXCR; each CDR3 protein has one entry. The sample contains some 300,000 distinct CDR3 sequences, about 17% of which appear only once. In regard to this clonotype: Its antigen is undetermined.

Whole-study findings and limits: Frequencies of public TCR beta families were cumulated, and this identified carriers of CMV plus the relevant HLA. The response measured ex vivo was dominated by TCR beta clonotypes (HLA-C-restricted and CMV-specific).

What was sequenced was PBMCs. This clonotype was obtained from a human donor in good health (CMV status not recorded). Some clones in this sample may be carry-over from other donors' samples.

The CDR3 region is CASHIAGRDTQYF. CDR3 sequence (DNA): TGTGCCAGCCATATAGCGGGCAGAGATACGCAGTATTTT. V is TRBV2 and J is TRBJ2-3, with TRBD2 identical over 7 bases. The CDR3 totals 13 residues. V shed 8 bases, J shed 5 bases, and the junction held 7 bases outside the gene matches. Germline V gives CDR1 SNHLY, CDR2 FYNNEI. Looking up the rest from reference TRBV2 and TRBJ2-3 gives the full variable domain: EPEVTQTPSHQVTQMGQEVILRCVPISNHLYFYWYRQILGQKVEFLVSFYNNEISEKSEIFDDQFSVERPDGSNFTLKIRSTKLEDSAMYFCASHIAGRDTQYFGPGTRLTVL.